This T cell receptor (beta chain) originates from a study of CD8 T cells in Susac syndrome. High-throughput TCR beta sequencing covered peripheral CD8+ and CD4+ T cells. The controls were healthy donors who were matched for age and sex. TEMRA cells were FACS-enriched, and CD8+ and CD4+ T cells were isolated negatively. The CDR3 spans 17 residues. The germline gives CDR1 LGHDT, CDR2 YNNKEL (reference sequence). Trimming removed 2 bases from V and 2 bases from J, with 18 bases in between. An input of roughly 0.5 to 1 ug of RNA was subjected to reverse transcription using random hexamers. Amplification of the TCR beta CDR3 was carried out by immunoSEQ multiplex PCR, which spanned a total of 54 Vbeta and 13 Jbeta segments. From the immunoSEQ multiplex PCR reads, TCRdb called clonotypes with MiXCR, one entry per CDR3 protein. The sample includes roughly 120,000 distinct CDR3 sequences, about 96% seen only once; the top ten take roughly 0.096%.

This TCR derives from a human donor in good health. The V call is TRBV3-1, the J call TRBJ1-2, with a tentative D call TRBD1 (6 bases). The material sequenced was CD4+ T cells from PBMCs. DNA for the CDR3: TGTGCCAGCAGCCAATGGTCAGGGGCCGCGCGAAACTATGGCTACACCTTC. Its translation: CASSQWSGAARNYGYTF.